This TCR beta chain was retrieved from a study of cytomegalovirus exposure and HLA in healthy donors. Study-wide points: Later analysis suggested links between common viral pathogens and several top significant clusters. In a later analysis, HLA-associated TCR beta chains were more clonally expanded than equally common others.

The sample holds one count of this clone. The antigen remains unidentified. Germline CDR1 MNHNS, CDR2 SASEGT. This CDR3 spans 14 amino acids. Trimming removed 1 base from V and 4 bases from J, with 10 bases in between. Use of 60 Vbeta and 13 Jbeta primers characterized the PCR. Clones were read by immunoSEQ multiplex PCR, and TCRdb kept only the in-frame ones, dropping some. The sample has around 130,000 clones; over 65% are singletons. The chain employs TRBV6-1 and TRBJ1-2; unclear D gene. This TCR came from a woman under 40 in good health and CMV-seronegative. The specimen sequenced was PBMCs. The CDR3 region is CASSEGGTRYGYTF. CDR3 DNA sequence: TGTGCCAGCAGTGAAGGCGGCACACGCTATGGCTACACCTTC.